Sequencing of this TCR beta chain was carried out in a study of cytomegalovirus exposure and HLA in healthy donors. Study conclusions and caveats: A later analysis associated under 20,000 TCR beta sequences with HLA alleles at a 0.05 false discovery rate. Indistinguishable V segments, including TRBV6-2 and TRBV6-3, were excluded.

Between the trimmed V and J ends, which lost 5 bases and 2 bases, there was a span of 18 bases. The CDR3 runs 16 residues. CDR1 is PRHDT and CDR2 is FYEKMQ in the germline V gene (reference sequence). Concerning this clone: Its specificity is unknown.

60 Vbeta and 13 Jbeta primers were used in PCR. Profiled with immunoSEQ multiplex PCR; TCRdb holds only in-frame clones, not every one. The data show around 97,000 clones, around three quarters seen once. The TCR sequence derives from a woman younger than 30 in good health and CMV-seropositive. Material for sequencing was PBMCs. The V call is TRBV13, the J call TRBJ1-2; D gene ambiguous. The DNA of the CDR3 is TGTGCCAGCAGCCCTGTAGCTGGATGGCAGAACTATGGCTACACCTTC. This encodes CASSPVAGWQNYGYTF.